This TCR beta chain is drawn from a study of molecular identifiers for immune sequencing clone quantification. To note about this clonotype: As yet, its antigen is unknown. The DNA is omitted, as the CDR3 cannot be located on it reliably, and the CDR3 follows TCRdb's listing.

For naive CD8 T cells, sorting used the CD8+CD4-CCR7+CD45RA+ phenotype. One entry per CDR3 protein, called by TCRdb with MiXCR from the PCR reads. This sample has just under 20,000 distinct CDR3 sequences, with over 20% found just once. Broader study findings: Barcode-sharing identical TCR molecules could underestimate highly expanded clone sizes. Under 1% of molecules in naive cells, but over 98% of effector molecules, belonged to clones above 20 RNA copies. Spiked Jurkat TCR RNA from one cell was reportedly detectable among approximately 1 million naive cells.

The CDR3 is made up of 14 amino acids, end residues included. Looked up from germline, CDR1 is MDHEN and CDR2 is SYDVKM. This chain uses TRBV28 with TRBJ1-5; the tabulated D call, TRBD1, remains unverified against the DNA. Sequencing was done on a sample of naive CD8+ T cells from blood, with Jurkat cell RNA spiked in. Indicated subset: FACS-sorted CD8+CD4-CCR7+CD45RA+ naive T cells. This clonotype was sampled from a human donor in good health. Some libraries in this study had Jurkat cell RNA spiked in. This CDR3 reads CASSFGPGNQPQHF.